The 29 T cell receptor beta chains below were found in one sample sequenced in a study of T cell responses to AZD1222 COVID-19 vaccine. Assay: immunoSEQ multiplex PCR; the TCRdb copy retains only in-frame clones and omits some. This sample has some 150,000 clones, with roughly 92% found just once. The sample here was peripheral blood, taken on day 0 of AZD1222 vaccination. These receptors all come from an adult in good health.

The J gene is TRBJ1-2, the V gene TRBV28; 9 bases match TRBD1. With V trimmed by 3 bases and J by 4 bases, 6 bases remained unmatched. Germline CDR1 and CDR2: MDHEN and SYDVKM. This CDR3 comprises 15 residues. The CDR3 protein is CASSFRGQGSYGYTF. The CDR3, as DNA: TGTGCCAGCAGTTTCCGGGGACAGGGCAGCTATGGCTACACCTTC.

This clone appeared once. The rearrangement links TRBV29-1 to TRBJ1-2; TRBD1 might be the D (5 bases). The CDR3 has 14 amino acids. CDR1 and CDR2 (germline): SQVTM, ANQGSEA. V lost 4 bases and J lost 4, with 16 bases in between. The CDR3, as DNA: TGCAGCGTTGCGCCGGGACTGGTGGGCTATGGCTACACCTTC. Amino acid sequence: CSVAPGLVGYGYTF.

In nucleotides, the CDR3 is TGTGCCAGCAGCGTAGCGGCTAGCGGGAGAAATGAGCAGTTCTTC. Its protein product is CASSVAASGRNEQFF. This chain joins TRBV9 and TRBJ2-1; 10 bases map to TRBD2. Germline V gene data show CDR1 as SGDLS and CDR2 as YYNGEE. The trim removed 0 bases at V and 7 bases at J, leaving 4 bases unmatched. The CDR3 loop spans 15 amino acids.

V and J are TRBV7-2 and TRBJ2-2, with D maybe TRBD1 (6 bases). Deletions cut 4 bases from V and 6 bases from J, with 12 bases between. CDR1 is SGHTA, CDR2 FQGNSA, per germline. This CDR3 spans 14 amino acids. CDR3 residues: CASSSTGFPGELFF. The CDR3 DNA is TGTGCCAGCAGCTCCACAGGGTTCCCCGGGGAGCTGTTTTTT.

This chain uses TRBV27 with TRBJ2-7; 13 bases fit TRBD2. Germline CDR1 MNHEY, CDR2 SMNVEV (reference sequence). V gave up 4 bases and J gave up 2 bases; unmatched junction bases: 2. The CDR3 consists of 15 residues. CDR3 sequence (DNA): TGTGCCAGCAGTTCGGGGACTAGCGGGACCTACGAGCAGTACTTC. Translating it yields CASSSGTSGTYEQYF.

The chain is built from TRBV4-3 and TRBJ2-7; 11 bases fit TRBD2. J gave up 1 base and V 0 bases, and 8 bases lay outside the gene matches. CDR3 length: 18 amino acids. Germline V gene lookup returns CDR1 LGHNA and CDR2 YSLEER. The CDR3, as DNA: TGCGCCAGCAGCCAAGATGTCGGACTAGCGGGTGAATCCTACGAGCAGTACTTC. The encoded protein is CASSQDVGLAGESYEQYF.

Written as DNA, the CDR3 is TGTGCCAGCTCACCAGCCCAGAAGAATTCACCCCTCCACTTT. Protein: CASSPAQKNSPLHF. V gene TRBV18 combines with J gene TRBJ1-6; D remains ambiguous. Trimming pared 2 bases from V and 7 bases from J, leaving 9 bases between. The CDR3 sequence is 14 residues long. Germline values: CDR1 KGHSH, CDR2 LQKENI.

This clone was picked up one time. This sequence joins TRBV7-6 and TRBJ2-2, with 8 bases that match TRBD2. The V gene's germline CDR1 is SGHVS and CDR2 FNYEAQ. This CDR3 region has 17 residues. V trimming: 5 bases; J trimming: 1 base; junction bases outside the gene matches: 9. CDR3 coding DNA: TGTGCCAGCAGCCCGTTAGCGGGATGGGTGAACACCGGGGAGCTGTTTTTT. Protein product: CASSPLAGWVNTGELFF.

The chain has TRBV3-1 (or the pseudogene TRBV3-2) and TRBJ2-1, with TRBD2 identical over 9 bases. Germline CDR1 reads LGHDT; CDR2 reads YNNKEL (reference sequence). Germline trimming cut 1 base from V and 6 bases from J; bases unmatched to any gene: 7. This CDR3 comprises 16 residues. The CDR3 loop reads CASSQAASGRLNEQFF. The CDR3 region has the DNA TGTGCCAGCAGCCAAGCGGCGAGCGGGAGGCTCAATGAGCAGTTCTTC.

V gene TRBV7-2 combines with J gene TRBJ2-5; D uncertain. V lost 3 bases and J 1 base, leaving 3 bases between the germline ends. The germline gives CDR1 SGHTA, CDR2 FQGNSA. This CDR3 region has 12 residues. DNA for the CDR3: TGTGCCAGCAGCTTGGCCCAAGAGACCCAGTACTTC. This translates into CASSLAQETQYF.

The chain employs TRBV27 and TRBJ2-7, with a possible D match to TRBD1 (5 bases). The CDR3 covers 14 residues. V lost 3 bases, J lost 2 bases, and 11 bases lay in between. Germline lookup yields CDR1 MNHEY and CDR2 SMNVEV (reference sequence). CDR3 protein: CASSFSQGAYEQYF. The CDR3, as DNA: TGTGCCAGCAGTTTTAGTCAGGGCGCCTACGAGCAGTACTTC.

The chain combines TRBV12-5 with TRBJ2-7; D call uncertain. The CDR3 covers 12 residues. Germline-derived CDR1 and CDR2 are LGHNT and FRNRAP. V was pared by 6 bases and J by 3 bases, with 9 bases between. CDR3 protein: CASGITVYEQYF. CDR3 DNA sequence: TGTGCTAGTGGGATAACCGTCTACGAGCAGTACTTC. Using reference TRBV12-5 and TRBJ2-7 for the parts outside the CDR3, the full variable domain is DARVTQTPRHKVTEMGQEVTMRCQPILGHNTVFWYRQTMMQGLELLAYFRNRAPLDDSGMPKDRFSAEMPDATLATLKIQPSEPRDSAVYFCASGITVYEQYFGPGTRLTVT.

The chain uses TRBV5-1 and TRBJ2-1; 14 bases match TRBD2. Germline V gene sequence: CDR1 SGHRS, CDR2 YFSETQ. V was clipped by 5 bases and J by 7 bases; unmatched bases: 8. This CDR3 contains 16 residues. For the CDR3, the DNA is TGCGCCAGCAGGGGGCAGGGACTAGCGGGAGTGAATGAGCAGTTCTTC. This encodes CASRGQGLAGVNEQFF.

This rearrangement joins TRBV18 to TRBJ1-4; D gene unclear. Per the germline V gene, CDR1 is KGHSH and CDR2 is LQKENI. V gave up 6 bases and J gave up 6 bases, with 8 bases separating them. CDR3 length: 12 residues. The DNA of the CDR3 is TGTGCCAGCTCCCCGGGGTATGAAAAACTGTTTTTT. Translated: CASSPGYEKLFF.

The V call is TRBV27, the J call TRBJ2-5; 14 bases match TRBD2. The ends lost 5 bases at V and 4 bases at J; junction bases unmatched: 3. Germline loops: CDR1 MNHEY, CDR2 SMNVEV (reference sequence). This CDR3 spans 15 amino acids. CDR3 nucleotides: TGTGCCAGCAGTCCGGGGACTAGCGGGAGAGAGACCCAGTACTTC. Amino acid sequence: CASSPGTSGRETQYF.

The CDR3, as DNA: TGTGCCAGCAGCCAAAGGACAGGGGATCTCTACGAGCAGTACTTC. Translated: CASSQRTGDLYEQYF. This chain links TRBV3-1 (or the pseudogene TRBV3-2) with TRBJ2-7; 9 nucleotides align to TRBD1. Germline V gene sequence: CDR1 LGHDT, CDR2 YNNKEL (reference sequence). CDR3 length equals 15 residues. V lost 2 bases, J lost 3 bases, and 5 bases stayed unmatched.

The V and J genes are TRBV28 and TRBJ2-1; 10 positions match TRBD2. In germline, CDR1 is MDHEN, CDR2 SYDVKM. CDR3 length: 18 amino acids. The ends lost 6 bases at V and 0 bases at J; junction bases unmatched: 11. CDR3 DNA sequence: TGTGCCAGCAGCTCCCTTAGCGGGAGGAGTAGCTCCTACAATGAGCAGTTCTTC. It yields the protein CASSSLSGRSSSYNEQFF.

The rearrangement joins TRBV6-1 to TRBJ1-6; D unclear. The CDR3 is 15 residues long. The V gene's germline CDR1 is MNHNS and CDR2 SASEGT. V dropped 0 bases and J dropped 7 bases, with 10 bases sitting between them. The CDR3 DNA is TGTGCCAGCAGTGAAGCGCCGGGGATGAATTCACCCCTCCACTTT. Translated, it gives CASSEAPGMNSPLHF.

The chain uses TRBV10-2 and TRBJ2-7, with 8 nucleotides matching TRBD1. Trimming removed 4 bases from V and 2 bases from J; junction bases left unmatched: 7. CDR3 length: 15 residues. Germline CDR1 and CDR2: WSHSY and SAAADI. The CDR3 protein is CASSVSTGETYEQYF. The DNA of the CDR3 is TGCGCCAGCAGTGTGTCGACAGGGGAAACCTACGAGCAGTACTTC.

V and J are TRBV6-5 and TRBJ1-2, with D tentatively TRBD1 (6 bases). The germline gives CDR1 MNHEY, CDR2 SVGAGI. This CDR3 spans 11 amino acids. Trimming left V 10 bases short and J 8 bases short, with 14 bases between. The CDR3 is CAIRTVGGYTF. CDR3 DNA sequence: TGTGCCATCCGGACAGTGGGCGGCTACACCTTC.

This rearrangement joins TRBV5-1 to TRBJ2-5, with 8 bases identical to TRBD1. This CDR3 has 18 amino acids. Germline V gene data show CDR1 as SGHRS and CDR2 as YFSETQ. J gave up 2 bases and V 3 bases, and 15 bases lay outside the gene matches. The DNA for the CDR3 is TGCGCCAGCAGCTGGGGGTCTGGACAGGGATCAAGGCAAGAGACCCAGTACTTC. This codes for CASSWGSGQGSRQETQYF.

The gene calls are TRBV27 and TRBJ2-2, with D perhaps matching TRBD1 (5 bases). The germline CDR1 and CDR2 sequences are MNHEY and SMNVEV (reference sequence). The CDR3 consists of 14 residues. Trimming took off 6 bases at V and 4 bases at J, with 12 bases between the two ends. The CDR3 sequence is CASRIRVGTGELFF. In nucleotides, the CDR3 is TGTGCCAGCAGAATCAGGGTAGGCACCGGGGAGCTGTTTTTT.

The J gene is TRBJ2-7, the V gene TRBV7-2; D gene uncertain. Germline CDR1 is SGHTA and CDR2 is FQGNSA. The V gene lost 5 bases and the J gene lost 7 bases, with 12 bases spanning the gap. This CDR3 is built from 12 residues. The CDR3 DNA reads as TGTGCCAGCAGCCAAAAGGCCGCAGAGCAGTACTTC. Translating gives CASSQKAAEQYF. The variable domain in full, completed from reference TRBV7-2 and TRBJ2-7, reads GAGVSQSPSNKVTEKGKDVELRCDPISGHTALYWYRQSLGQGLEFLIYFQGNSAPDKSGLPSDRFSAERTGGSVSTLTIQRTQQEDSAVYLCASSQKAAEQYFGPGTRLTVT.

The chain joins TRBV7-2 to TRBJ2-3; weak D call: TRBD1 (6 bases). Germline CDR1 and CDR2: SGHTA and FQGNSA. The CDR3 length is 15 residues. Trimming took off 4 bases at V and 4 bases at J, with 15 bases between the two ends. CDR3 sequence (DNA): TGTGCCAGCAGCTCTACAGGGTTTACCCCAGATACGCAGTATTTT. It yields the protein CASSSTGFTPDTQYF.

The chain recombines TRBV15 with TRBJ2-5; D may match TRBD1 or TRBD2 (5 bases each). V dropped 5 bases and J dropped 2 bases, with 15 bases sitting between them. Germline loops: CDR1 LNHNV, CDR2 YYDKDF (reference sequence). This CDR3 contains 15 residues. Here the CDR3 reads CATSGDPLGQETQYF. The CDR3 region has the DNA TGTGCCACCAGCGGGGACCCCCTGGGGCAAGAGACCCAGTACTTC.

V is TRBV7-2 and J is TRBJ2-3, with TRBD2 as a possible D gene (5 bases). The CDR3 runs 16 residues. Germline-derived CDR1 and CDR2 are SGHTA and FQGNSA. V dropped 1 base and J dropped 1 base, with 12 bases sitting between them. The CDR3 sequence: CASSLEGGSGTDTQYF. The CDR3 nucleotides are TGTGCCAGCAGCTTAGAAGGAGGATCGGGCACAGATACGCAGTATTTT. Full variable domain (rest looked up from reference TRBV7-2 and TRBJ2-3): GAGVSQSPSNKVTEKGKDVELRCDPISGHTALYWYRQSLGQGLEFLIYFQGNSAPDKSGLPSDRFSAERTGGSVSTLTIQRTQQEDSAVYLCASSLEGGSGTDTQYFGPGTRLTVL.

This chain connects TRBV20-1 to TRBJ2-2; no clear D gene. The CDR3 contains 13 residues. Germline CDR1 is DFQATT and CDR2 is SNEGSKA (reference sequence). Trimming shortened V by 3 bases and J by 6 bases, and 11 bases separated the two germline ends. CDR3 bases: TGCAGTGCTAGTACCCTAGTCCCCGGGGAGCTGTTTTTT. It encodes CSASTLVPGELFF.

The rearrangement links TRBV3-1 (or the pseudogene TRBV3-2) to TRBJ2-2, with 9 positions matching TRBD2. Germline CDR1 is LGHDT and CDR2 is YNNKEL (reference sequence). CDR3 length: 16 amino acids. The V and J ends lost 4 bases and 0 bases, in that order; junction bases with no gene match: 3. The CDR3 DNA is TGTGCCAGCAGCCTTGCGGGAGGGCCGAACACCGGGGAGCTGTTTTTT. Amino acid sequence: CASSLAGGPNTGELFF.

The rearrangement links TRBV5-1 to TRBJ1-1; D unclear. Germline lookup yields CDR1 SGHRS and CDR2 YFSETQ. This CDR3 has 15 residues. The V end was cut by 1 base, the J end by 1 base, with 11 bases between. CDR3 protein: CASSLLGRKNTEAFF. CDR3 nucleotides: TGCGCCAGCAGCTTGCTGGGGAGGAAGAACACTGAAGCTTTCTTT.